Each of the 2 T cell receptor beta chains below was sequenced from the same sample in a study of T cells expressing NK-cell markers. TCRdb reprocessed the 5' RACE reads and keeps a single row for each CDR3 protein, giving no DNA. This sample contains a few hundred thousand distinct CDR3 sequences. The material sequenced was blood T cells: a sorted CD56 or NKG2C T cell subset, CD4+ or CD8+ T cells, or bulk PBMC T cells (not recorded which). The receptors were gathered from a man aged 18 to 29 in good health.

J is TRBJ1-5 and V is TRBV12-3 or TRBV12-4; TCRdb lists TRBD1, though no DNA is available to test this call. The CDR3 contains 14 residues. The CDR3 region is CASGPTGGNQPQHF.

The chain is built from TRBV29-1 and TRBJ1-1; as DNA is missing, the TRBD1 call by TCRdb cannot be tested. Germline CDR1 SQVTM, CDR2 ANQGSEA. This CDR3 region has 16 residues. The CDR3 protein is CSVPGGTGRTNTEAFF.